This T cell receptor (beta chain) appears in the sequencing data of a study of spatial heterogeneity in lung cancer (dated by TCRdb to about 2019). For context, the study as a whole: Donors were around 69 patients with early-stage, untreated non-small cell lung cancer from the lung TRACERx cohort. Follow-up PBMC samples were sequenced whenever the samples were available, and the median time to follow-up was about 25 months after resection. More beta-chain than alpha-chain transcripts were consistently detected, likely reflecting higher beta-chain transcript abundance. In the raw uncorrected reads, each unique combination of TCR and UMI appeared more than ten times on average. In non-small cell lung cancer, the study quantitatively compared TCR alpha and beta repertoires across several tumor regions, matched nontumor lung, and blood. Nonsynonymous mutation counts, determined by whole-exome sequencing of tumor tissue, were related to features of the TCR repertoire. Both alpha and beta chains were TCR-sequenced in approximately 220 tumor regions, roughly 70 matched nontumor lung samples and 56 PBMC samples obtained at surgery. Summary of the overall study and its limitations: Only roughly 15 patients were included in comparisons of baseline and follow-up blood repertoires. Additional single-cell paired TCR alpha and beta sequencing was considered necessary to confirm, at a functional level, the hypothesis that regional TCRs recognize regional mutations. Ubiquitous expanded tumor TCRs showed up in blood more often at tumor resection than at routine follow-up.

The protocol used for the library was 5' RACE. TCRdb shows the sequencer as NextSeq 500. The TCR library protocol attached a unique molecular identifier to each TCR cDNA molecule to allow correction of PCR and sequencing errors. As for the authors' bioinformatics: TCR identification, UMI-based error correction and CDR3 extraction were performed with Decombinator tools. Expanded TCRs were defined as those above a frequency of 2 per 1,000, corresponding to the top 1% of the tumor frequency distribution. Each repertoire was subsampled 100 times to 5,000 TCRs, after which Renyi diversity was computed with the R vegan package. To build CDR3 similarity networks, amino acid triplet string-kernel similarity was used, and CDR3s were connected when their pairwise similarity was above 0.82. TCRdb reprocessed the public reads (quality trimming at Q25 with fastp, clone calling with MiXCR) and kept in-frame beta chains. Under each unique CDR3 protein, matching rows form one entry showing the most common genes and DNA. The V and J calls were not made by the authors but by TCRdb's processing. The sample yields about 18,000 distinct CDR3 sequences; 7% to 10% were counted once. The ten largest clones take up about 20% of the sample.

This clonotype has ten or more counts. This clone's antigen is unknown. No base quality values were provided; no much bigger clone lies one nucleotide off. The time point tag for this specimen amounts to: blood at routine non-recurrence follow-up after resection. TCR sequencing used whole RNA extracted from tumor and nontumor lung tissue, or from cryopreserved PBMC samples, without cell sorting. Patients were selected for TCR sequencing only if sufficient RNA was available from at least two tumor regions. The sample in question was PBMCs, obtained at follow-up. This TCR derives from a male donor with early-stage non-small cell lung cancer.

The base sequence is TGTGCCAGCAGCCGATCTAGCGGGGGGGCTTACAATGAGCAGTTCTTC. Its protein product is CASSRSSGGAYNEQFF. The chain is encoded by TRBV3-1 joined to TRBJ2-1, with 12 bases in between that match TRBD2. The V end gives up 4 bases and the J end 4 bases, leaving 5 bases in the junction not matched to a gene. Looking up the germline V gene (reference sequence) yields CDR1 LGHDT and CDR2 YNNKEL. The CDR3 holds 16 amino acids from the cysteine to the phenylalanine. Of the read, only the CDR3 DNA is kept; its 48 bases are in frame from base 1.